This T cell receptor (beta chain) emerged from a study of T-cell memory formation after mild COVID-19. Background on the study: Across donors, TCR clusters were largely donor specific.

Constant-segment primers served in 5'RACE that generated TCR alpha and TCR beta cDNA libraries bearing sample barcodes and UMIs. TCRdb re-derived calls from the 5' RACE reads in MiXCR, one entry per CDR3 protein. The table includes roughly 180,000 distinct CDR3 sequences, 11% detected once. Broader study findings: Later expanders leaned toward CD4+, whereas clones contracting from day 15 to 85 were balanced CD4/CD8. Still unconfirmed is whether the second-wave clones peaking on day 37 recognized SARS-CoV-2.

The CDR3 covers 12 residues. CDR1 LGHDT and CDR2 YNNKEL come from the germline V gene (reference sequence). V lost 1 base and J 6 bases, leaving 7 bases between the germline ends. As regards this clonotype: The antigen remains unidentified.

The sequenced sample was PBMCs or a T cell subset sorted from them (not recorded which). The chain employs TRBV3-1 and TRBJ2-7, with D unclear. The origin of this receptor is a man aged 18-30 years who had mild COVID-19 (a few samples of this study predate the infection). Cell type and time point are not known. The CDR3 protein is CASSQVDAEQYF. The CDR3 DNA is TGTGCCAGCAGCCAAGTTGATGCCGAGCAGTACTTC.